The 13 T cell receptor beta chains below come from one sample, sequenced in a study of Graves' ophthalmopathy and Graves' hyperthyroidism. Beta-chain TCR CDR3 regions were amplified from RNA transcripts. RT-PCR with HTBI primers came first, then second-round multiplex PCR. TCRdb called the multiplex PCR reads again in MiXCR, with one record for every CDR3 protein. The table has about 380,000 distinct CDR3 sequences, 15% to 17% seen once. Sequenced: peripheral blood. These receptors were collected from a woman aged 18-35 years with stable Graves' hyperthyroidism.

This clonotype was seen a handful of times. The rearrangement uses TRBV7-9 and TRBJ1-6, with D perhaps TRBD1 (6 bases). The V gene's germline CDR1 is SEHNR and CDR2 FQNEAQ (reference sequence). The CDR3 runs to 17 residues. The germline V and J ends were trimmed by 4 bases and 0 bases, with 13 bases remaining between them. The CDR3 DNA reads as TGTGCCAGCAGCTATTGGGGGGCCAGCTCCTATAATTCACCCCTCCACTTT. This translates into CASSYWGASSYNSPLHF.

This clonotype was seen ten or more times. The chain couples TRBV6-5 to TRBJ1-1; D is unresolved. V dropped 6 bases and J dropped 1 base, with 12 bases sitting between them. Germline-derived CDR1 and CDR2 are MNHEY and SVGAGI. This CDR3 spans 14 amino acids. The CDR3 bases are TGTGCCAGCAGCGCGGCAACAAAGAACACTGAAGCTTTCTTT. Protein sequence: CASSAATKNTEAFF.

This clonotype was counted at least ten times. This chain uses TRBV13 with TRBJ1-2; D is undetermined. CDR1 PRHDT and CDR2 FYEKMQ come from the germline V gene (reference sequence). V lost 5 bases, J lost 7 bases, and 11 bases lay in between. The CDR3 is 12 amino acids. In DNA form, the CDR3 reads TGTGCCAGCAGCCTTACTGCGTTTGGCTACACCTTC. It translates to CASSLTAFGYTF.

Ten or more counts support this clonotype. The chain has TRBV11-2 and TRBJ1-6, with a possible D match to TRBD1 (5 bases). Trimming shortened V by 1 base and J by 7 bases, and 17 bases separated the two germline ends. This CDR3 region has 17 residues. From germline, CDR1 is SGHAT and CDR2 FQNNGV. For the CDR3, the DNA is TGTGCCAGCAGCTTAGGCGGGGACGGGCCCCTAAATTCACCCCTCCACTTT. It yields the protein CASSLGGDGPLNSPLHF.

Many counts were recorded for this clonotype. The V call is TRBV6-5, the J call TRBJ1-6; 9 nucleotides align to TRBD1. With V trimmed by 7 bases and J by 3 bases, 4 bases remained unmatched. The CDR3 length is 15 residues. Germline V gives CDR1 MNHEY, CDR2 SVGAGI. In nucleotides, the CDR3 is TGTGCCAGCACTACAGGGGGCATCTATAATTCACCCCTCCACTTT. It is translated as CASTTGGIYNSPLHF.

Worth noting for this clonotype: No conserved phenylalanine or tryptophan is present at the end of the CDR3, so a read error is the likely explanation. The DNA is left out, because the CDR3 cannot be placed on it with certainty; the CDR3 is given as TCRdb lists it. The chain combines TRBV12-3 or TRBV12-4 with TRBJ1-1; TRBD1, the table's D call, lacks a check against the DNA. The CDR3 is 13 amino acids long, termini counted. The CDR3 sequence: CASSIAGDTEACL.

Written as DNA, the CDR3 is TGCGCCAGCAGCCAAGAGGGTTTTCTGGGTTCACCCCTCCACTTT. It yields the protein CASSQEGFLGSPLHF. This sequence joins TRBV4-1 and TRBJ1-6; D is ambiguous. Germline loops: CDR1 MGHRA, CDR2 YSYEKL. Trimming took 0 bases from V and 9 from J, leaving 12 bases between them. This CDR3 has 15 amino acids.

This clonotype was observed at least ten times. The rearrangement uses TRBV6-1 and TRBJ2-2, with TRBD1 matching over 10 bases. Germline V gene lookup returns CDR1 MNHNS and CDR2 SASEGT. The CDR3 contains 15 residues. J gave up 3 bases and V 4 bases, and 2 bases lay outside the gene matches. In DNA, the CDR3 is TGTGCCAGCAGTGGCGGGACAGGGGACACCGGGGAGCTGTTTTTT. Its protein is CASSGGTGDTGELFF.

This clonotype was found many times. J is TRBJ1-3 and V is TRBV6-1; D might be TRBD1 (5 bases). Germline-derived CDR1 and CDR2 are MNHNS and SASEGT. V was clipped by 5 bases and J by 0 bases, with 11 bases between them. This CDR3 has 15 amino acids. The CDR3 nucleotides are TGTGCCAGCAGTCGACAGTCCTCCTCTGGAAACACCATATATTTT. Translation: CASSRQSSSGNTIYF.

Ten or more counts support this clonotype. The genes are TRBV19 and TRBJ1-2; perhaps TRBD1 as D (6 bases). CDR3 length: 14 residues. CDR1 is LNHDA and CDR2 is SQIVND in the germline V gene (reference sequence). V was trimmed by 5 bases and J by 6 bases, leaving 16 bases between them. The CDR3 DNA is TGTGCCAGTAGTCCCCCTGGGGGGCGCGATGGCTACACCTTC. This translates into CASSPPGGRDGYTF.

This clonotype was recorded many times. This chain joins TRBV24-1 and TRBJ1-1, with D maybe TRBD1 (6 bases). The CDR3 spans 14 residues. Germline assignment: CDR1 KGHDR and CDR2 SFDVKD. The V end was cut by 3 bases, the J end by 8 bases, with 15 bases between. The CDR3 DNA follows: TGTGCCACCAGTGATGCCTGGGGGGGCGGGGAAGCTTTCTTT. It encodes CATSDAWGGGEAFF.

This clonotype was recorded at least ten times. The chain has TRBV6-1 and TRBJ1-1, with 10 bases fitting TRBD1. This CDR3 contains 12 residues. J gave up 11 bases and V 7 bases, and 7 bases lay outside the gene matches. Per germline, CDR1 MNHNS and CDR2 SASEGT. The CDR3 protein is CASTDRGRRAFF. The CDR3 DNA is TGTGCCAGCACAGACAGGGGGCGGAGGGCTTTCTTT.

There are many counts of this clonotype. The chain carries TRBV6-2 or TRBV6-3 and TRBJ1-6; TRBD1 agrees at 8 bases. The germline V gene encodes CDR1 MNHEY and CDR2 SVGEGT. V trimming: 6 bases; J trimming: 6 bases; junction bases outside the gene matches: 7. The CDR3 has 15 residues. The CDR3 sequence is CASRTPTGANSPLHF. CDR3 in DNA: TGTGCCAGCAGGACCCCGACAGGGGCTAATTCACCCCTCCACTTT.